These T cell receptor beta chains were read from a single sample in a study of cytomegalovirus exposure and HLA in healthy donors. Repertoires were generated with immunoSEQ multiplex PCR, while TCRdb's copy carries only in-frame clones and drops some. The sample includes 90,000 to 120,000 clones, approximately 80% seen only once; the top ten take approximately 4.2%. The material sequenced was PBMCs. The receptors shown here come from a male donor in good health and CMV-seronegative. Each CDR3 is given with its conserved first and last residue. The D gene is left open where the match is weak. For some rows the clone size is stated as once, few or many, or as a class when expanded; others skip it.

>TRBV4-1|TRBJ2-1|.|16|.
TGCGCCAGCAGCCCCCGGGACTTCAACTCCTACAATGAGCAGTTCTTC
CASSPRDFNSYNEQFF
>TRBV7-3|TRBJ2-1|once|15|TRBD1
TGTGCCAGCAGCCCTGCGGGACAGGTAGACAATGAGCAGTTCTTC
CASSPAGQVDNEQFF
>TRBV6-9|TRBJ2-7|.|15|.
TGTGCCAGCAGTTCAGGGGCGGCGGCTTTAATCGAGCAGTACTTC
CASSSGAAALIEQYF
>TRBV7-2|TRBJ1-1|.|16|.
TGTGCCAGCAGCTTACGGGCAGGGGTCGGTGGCACTGAAGCTTTCTTT
CASSLRAGVGGTEAFF
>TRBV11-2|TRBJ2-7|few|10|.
TGTGCCAGCAGCTTAGATGGACTCACCTTC
CASSLDGLTF
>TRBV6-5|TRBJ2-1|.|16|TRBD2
TGTGCCAGCAGTTCTGGGACTAGCGGCTATTACAATGAGCAGTTCTTC
CASSSGTSGYYNEQFF
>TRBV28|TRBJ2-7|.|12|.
TGTGCCAGCAGTAGGAGGGGGCACGAGCAGTACTTC
CASSRRGHEQYF
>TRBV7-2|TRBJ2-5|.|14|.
TGTGCCAGCAGCTTCATCGGGGGGCTAGAGACCCAGTACTTC
CASSFIGGLETQYF
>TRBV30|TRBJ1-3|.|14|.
TGTGCCTGGGGGCGGGGGGACTCTGGAAACACCATATATTTT
CAWGRGDSGNTIYF
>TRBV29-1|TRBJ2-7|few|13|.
TGCAGCGTTGAAGGAGAAATCCCCTACGAGCAGTACTTC
CSVEGEIPYEQYF
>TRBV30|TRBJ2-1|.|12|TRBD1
TGTGCCCGGTCCGCAGGGGGATATGAGCAGTTCTTC
CARSAGGYEQFF
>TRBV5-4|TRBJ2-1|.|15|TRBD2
TGTGCCAGCAGCCTGGGACTAGCGGGAGTTAATGAGCAGTTCTTC
CASSLGLAGVNEQFF
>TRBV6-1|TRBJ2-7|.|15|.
TGTGCCAGCAGTATACTTCCTGGACAGCCCTACGAGCAGTACTTC
CASSILPGQPYEQYF
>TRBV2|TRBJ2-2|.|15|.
TGTGCCAGCAGTGTTCTGGAGGGGGCCGGGGGGGAGCTGTTTTTT
CASSVLEGAGGELFF
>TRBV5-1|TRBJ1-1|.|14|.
TGCGCCAGCAGCTTTTCAGGGGTAGACACTGAAGCTTTCTTT
CASSFSGVDTEAFF
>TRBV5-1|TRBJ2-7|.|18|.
TGCGCCAGCAGCTTGGATACTCCCGGAGAAACACTCGGGTGGGAGCAGTACTTC
CASSLDTPGETLGWEQYF
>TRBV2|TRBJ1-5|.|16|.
TGTGCCAGCAGTGATTCGCTGTTCAGGGAAAATCAGCCCCAGCATTTT
CASSDSLFRENQPQHF
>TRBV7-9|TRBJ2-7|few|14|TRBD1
TGTGCCAGCAGCTCCGGGACAGGGGTCGGCGAGCAGTACTTC
CASSSGTGVGEQYF
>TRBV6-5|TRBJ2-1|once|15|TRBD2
TGTGCCAGCAGCCCCCCGGGACTAGCGATCAGTGAGCAGTTCTTC
CASSPPGLAISEQFF
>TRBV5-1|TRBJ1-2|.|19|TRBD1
TGCGCCAGCAGCTTGGGAATATGGGACAGTTCCTATGCTGCGGGTGGCTACACCTTC
CASSLGIWDSSYAAGGYTF
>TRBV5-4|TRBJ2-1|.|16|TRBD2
TGTGCCAGCAGCTCCCTAGCGGGAGGCCCCGGGAATGAGCAGTTCTTC
CASSSLAGGPGNEQFF
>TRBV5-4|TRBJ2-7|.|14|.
TGTGCCAGCAGTTCCGGGACTGTAACCTACGAGCAGTACTTC
CASSSGTVTYEQYF
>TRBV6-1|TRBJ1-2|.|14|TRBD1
TGTGCCAGCAGTGAAGTTACAGGGGATTATGGCTACACCTTC
CASSEVTGDYGYTF
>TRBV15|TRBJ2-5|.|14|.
TGTGCCACCAGCAGAATGGGGGGTGGTGAGACCCAGTACTTC
CATSRMGGGETQYF
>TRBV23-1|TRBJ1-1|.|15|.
TGCGCCAGCAGTCAATGCGGGGCGGAGCACACTGAAGCTTTCTTT
CASSQCGAEHTEAFF
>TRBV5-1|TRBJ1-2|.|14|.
TGCGCCAGCAGCCCCGGACAGACCAACTATGGCTACACCTTC
CASSPGQTNYGYTF
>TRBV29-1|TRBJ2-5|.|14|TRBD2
TGCAGCGTTCGTGGGAGGGCGAGTGGGGAGACCCAGTACTTC
CSVRGRASGETQYF
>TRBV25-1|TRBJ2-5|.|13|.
TGTGCCAGCAGTACATCCCGCGGCGGGGCCCAGTACTTC
CASSTSRGGAQYF
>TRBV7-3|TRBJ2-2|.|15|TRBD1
TGTGCCAGCAGCTTAAACTCAGGGGGCACCGGGGAGCTGTTTTTT
CASSLNSGGTGELFF
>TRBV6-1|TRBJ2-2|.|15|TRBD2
TGTGCCAGCAGTGGACTAGCGGGAGGGCCCGGGGAGCTGTTTTTT
CASSGLAGGPGELFF
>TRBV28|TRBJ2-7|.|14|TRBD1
TGTGCCAGCAGGGCGACAGGGGGCCCCTACGAGCAGTACTTC
CASRATGGPYEQYF
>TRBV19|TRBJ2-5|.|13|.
TGTGCCAGTACTCCAGGGAACCAAGAGACCCAGTACTTC
CASTPGNQETQYF
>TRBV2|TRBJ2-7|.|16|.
TGTGCCAGCATTCCGACCTCAAACCCGGGAGCGGGCGAGCAGTACTTC
CASIPTSNPGAGEQYF
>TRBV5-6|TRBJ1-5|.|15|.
TGTGCCAGCAGCTTGGGACAGGCGGGCAATCAGCCCCAGCATTTT
CASSLGQAGNQPQHF
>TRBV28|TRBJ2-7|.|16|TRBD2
TGTGCCACCTTCGGGGCGGGAGGAGGGGCAGTCTACGAGCAGTACTTC
CATFGAGGGAVYEQYF